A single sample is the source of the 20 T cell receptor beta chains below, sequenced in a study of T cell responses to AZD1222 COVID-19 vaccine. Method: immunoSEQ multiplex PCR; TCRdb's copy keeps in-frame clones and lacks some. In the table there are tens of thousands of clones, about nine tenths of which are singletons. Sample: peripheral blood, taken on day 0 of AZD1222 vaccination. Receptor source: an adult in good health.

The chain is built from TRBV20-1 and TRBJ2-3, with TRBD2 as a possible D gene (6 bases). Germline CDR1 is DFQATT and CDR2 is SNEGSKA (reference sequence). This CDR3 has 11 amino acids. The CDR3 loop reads CTTLSRGRQYF. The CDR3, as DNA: TGCACCACCTTGTCGCGGGGTAGGCAGTATTTT.

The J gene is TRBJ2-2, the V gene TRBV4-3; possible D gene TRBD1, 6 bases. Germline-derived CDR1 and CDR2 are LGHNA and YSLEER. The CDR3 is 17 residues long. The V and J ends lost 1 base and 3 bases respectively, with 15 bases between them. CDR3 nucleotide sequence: TGCGCCAGCAGCCAAGGAGGTTCAGGGGCGGACACCGGGGAGCTGTTTTTT. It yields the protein CASSQGGSGADTGELFF.

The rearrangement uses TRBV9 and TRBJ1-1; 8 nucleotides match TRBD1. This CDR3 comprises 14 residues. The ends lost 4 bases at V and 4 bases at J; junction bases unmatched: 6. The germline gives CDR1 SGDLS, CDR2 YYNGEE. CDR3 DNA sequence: TGTGCCAGCAGCCTTACGACAGGGGCCACTGAAGCTTTCTTT. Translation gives CASSLTTGATEAFF.

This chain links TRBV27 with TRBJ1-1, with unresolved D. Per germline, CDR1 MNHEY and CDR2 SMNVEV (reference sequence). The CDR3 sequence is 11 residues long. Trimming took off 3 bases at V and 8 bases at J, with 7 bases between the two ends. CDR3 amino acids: CASSLGKEAFF. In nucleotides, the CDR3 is TGTGCCAGCAGTTTGGGTAAGGAAGCTTTCTTT.

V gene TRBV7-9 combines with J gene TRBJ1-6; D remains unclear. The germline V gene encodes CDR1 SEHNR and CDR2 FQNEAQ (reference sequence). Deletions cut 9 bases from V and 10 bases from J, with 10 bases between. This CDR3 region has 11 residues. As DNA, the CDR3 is TGTGCCAGGGATATTGGATCACCCCTCCACTTT. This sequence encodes CARDIGSPLHF.

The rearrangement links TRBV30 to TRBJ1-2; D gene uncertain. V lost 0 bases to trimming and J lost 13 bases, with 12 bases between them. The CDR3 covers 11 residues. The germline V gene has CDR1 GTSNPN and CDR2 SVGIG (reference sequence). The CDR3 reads CAWSVNPITTF. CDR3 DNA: TGTGCCTGGAGTGTAAATCCGATTACCACCTTC.

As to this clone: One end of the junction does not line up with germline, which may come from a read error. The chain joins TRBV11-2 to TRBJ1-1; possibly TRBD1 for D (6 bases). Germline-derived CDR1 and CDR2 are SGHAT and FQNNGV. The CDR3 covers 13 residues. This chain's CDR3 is CASSYGQLTEVFF. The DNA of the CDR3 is TGTGCCAGCAGTTACGGACAGCTCACTGAAGTTTTCTTT.

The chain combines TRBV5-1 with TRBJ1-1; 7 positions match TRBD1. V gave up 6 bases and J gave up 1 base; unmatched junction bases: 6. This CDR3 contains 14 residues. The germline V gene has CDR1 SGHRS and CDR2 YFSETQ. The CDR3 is CASTYGTANTEAFF. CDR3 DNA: TGCGCCAGCACATACGGGACAGCGAACACTGAAGCTTTCTTT.

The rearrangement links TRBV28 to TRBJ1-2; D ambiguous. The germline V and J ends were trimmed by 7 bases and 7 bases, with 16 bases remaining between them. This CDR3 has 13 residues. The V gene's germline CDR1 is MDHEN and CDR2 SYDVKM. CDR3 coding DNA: TGTGCCAGCAACCTGGAGGGTCGTCGTGGCTACACCTTC. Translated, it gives CASNLEGRRGYTF.

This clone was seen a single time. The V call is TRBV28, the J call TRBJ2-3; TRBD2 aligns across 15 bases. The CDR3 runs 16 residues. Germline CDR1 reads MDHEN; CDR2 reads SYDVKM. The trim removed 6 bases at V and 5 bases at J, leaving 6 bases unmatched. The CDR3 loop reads CASSSGLAGGIDTQYF. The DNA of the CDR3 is TGTGCCAGCAGCTCGGGACTAGCGGGGGGTATAGATACGCAGTATTTT.

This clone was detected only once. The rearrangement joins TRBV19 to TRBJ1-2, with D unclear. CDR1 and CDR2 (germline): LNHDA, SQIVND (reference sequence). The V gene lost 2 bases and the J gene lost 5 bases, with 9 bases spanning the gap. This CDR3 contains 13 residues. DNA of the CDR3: TGTGCCAGTAGTATAAACGCTCCGTATGGCTACACCTTC. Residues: CASSINAPYGYTF.

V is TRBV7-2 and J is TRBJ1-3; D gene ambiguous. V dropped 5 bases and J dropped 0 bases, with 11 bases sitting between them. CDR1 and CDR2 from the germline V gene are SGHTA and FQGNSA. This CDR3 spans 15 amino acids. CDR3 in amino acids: CASSPGPFSGNTIYF. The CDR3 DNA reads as TGTGCCAGCAGCCCCGGACCATTCTCTGGAAACACCATATATTTT. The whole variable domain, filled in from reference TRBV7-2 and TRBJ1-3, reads GAGVSQSPSNKVTEKGKDVELRCDPISGHTALYWYRQSLGQGLEFLIYFQGNSAPDKSGLPSDRFSAERTGGSVSTLTIQRTQQEDSAVYLCASSPGPFSGNTIYFGEGSWLTVV.

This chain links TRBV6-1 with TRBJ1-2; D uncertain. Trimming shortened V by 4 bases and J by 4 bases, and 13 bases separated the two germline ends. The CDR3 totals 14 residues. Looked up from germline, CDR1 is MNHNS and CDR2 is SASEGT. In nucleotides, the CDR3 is TGTGCCAGCAGTGTAGCGACGGAAGGCTATGGCTACACCTTC. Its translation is CASSVATEGYGYTF.

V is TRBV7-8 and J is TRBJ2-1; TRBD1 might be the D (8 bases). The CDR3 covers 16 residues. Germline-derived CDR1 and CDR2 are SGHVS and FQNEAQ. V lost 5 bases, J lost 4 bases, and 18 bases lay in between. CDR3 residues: CASSVGGDRRYNEQFF. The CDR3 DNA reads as TGTGCCAGCAGCGTAGGGGGGGACAGGCGGTACAATGAGCAGTTCTTC. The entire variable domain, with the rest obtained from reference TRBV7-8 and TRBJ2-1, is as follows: GAGVSQSPRYKVAKRGQDVALRCDPISGHVSLFWYQQALGQGPEFLTYFQNEAQLDKSGLPSDRFFAERPEGSVSTLKIQRTQQEDSAVYLCASSVGGDRRYNEQFFGPGTRLTVL.

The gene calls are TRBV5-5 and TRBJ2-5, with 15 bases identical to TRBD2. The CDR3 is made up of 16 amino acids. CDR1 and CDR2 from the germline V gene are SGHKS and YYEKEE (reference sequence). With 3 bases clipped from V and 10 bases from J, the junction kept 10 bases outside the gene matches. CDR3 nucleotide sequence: TGTGCCAGCAGCTCTCCGGGACTAGCGGGGGGCCCGGGCCAGTACTTC. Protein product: CASSSPGLAGGPGQYF.

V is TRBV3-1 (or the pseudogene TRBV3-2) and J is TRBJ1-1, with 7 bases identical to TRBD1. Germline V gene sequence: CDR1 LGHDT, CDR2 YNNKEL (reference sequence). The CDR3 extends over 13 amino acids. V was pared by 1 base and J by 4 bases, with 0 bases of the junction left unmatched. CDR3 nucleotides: TGTGCCAGCAGCCAAGCAGGGGGCACTGAAGCTTTCTTT. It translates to CASSQAGGTEAFF.

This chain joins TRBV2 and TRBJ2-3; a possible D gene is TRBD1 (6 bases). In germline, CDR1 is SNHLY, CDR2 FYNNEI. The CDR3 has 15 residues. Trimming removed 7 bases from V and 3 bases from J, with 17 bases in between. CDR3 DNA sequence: TGTGCCAGCACCAAAAGGACAGTTTTTACAGATACGCAGTATTTT. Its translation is CASTKRTVFTDTQYF.

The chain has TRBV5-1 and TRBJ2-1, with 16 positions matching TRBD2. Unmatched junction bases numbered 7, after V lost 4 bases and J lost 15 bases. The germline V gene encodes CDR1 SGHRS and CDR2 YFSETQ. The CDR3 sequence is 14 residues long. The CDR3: CASSPGLAGGLGFF. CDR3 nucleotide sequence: TGCGCCAGCAGCCCGGGACTAGCGGGGGGGCTCGGGTTCTTC.

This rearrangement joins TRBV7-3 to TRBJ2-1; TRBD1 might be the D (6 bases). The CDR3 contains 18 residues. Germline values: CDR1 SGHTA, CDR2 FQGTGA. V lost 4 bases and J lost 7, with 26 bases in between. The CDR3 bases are TGTGCCAGCAGCTCCACCCCCCTCCCGGACAGTCCCGGTAATGAGCAGTTCTTC. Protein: CASSSTPLPDSPGNEQFF.

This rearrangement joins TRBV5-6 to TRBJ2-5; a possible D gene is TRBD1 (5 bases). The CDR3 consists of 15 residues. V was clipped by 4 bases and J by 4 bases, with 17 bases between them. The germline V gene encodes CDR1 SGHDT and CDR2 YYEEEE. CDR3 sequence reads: CASSLRAGQGETQYF. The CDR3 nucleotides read TGTGCCAGCAGCCTTCGAGCAGGGCAGGGAGAGACCCAGTACTTC.